The text below deals with one T cell receptor (beta chain). What it binds is unknown. Other DNA sequences from this sample encode an identical CDR3 as well. This entry belongs to a study of T cell responses to AZD1222 COVID-19 vaccine. The CDR3 is 13 amino acids. The germline V gene has CDR1 LNHNV and CDR2 YYDKDF (reference sequence). The ends were cut back, 3 bases at V and 4 bases at J, with 7 bases in the middle. Data came from immunoSEQ multiplex PCR; TCRdb stores just in-frame clones and leaves some out. The table includes about 150,000 clones, about 90% detected once. Points from the study as a whole: Across spike, vaccine-associated CD4 TCRs were found, dominant at 160-218 and 743-854.

This receptor was identified in an adult in good health. The specimen comprised peripheral blood, sampled on day 0 of AZD1222 vaccination. The chain combines TRBV15 with TRBJ1-5; D gene ambiguous. In nucleotides, the CDR3 is TGTGCCACCAGCAGGGACTTAAATCAGCCCCAGCATTTT. Protein sequence: CATSRDLNQPQHF.